The clone carrying this T cell receptor beta chain was found a few times. The antigen is undetermined. Libraries of TCR beta came from quantitative 5'-RACE with molecular barcodes. TCRdb re-derived calls from the 5' RACE reads in MiXCR, one entry per CDR3 protein. This sample has approximately 540,000 distinct CDR3 sequences, with about 12% found just once. Per the germline V gene, CDR1 is SQVTM and CDR2 is ANQGSEA. CDR3 length: 15 amino acids. Trimming cost V 4 bases and J 2 bases; bases outside gene matches: 10. This entry comes from a study of CD8 T cells in ankylosing spondylitis. Broader study findings: A TCR beta motif of eight highly homologous variants appeared characteristic of ankylosing spondylitis blood. Relatively scarce in peripheral blood, disease-linked clones were CD8+. Several of the motif variants were reported before in synovial fluid and blood from reactive arthritis. Disease-linked clones reportedly showed significant enrichment in matched ankylosing spondylitis synovial fluid.

This clonotype was sampled from a male donor with ankylosing spondylitis. Sequencing was done on a sample of blood, either unsorted or a sorted T cell fraction (not recorded which). The rearrangement uses TRBV29-1 and TRBJ2-5, with 7 nucleotides matching TRBD2. The chain's CDR3 is CSVGDVASGQETQYF. CDR3 in DNA: TGCAGCGTTGGCGATGTGGCTAGCGGACAAGAGACCCAGTACTTC. Together with reference TRBV29-1 and TRBJ2-5, the CDR3 gives the full variable domain: SAVISQKPSRDICQRGTSLTIQCQVDSQVTMMFWYRQQPGQSLTLIATANQGSEATYESGFVIDKFPISRPNLTFSTLTVSNMSPEDSSIYLCSVGDVASGQETQYFGPGTRLLVL.